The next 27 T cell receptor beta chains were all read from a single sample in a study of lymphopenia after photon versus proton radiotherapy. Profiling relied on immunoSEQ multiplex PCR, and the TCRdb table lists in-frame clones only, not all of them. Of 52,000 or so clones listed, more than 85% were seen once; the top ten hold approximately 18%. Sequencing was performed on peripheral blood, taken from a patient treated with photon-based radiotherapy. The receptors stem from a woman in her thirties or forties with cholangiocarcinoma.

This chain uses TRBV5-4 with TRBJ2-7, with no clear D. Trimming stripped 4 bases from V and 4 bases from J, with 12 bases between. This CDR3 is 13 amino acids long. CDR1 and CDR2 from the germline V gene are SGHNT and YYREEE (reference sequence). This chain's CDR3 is CASSSHRQYEQYF. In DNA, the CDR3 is TGTGCCAGCAGCAGCCATCGACAATACGAGCAGTACTTC.

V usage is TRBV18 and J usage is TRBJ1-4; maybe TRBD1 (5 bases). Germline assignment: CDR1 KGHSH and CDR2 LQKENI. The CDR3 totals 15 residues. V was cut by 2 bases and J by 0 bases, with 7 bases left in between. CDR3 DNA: TGTGCCAGCTCACCAGGGGGAGCAACTAATGAAAAACTGTTTTTT. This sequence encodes CASSPGGATNEKLFF.

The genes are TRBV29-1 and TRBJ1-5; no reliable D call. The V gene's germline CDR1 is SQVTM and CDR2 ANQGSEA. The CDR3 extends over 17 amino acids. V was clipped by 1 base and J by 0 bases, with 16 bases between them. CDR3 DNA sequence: TGCAGCGTTGAAGGCACGGGGAAAGGCTATAGCAATCAGCCCCAGCATTTT. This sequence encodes CSVEGTGKGYSNQPQHF. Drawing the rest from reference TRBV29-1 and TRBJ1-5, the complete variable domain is SAVISQKPSRDICQRGTSLTIQCQVDSQVTMMFWYRQQPGQSLTLIATANQGSEATYESGFVIDKFPISRPNLTFSTLTVSNMSPEDSSIYLCSVEGTGKGYSNQPQHFGDGTRLSIL.

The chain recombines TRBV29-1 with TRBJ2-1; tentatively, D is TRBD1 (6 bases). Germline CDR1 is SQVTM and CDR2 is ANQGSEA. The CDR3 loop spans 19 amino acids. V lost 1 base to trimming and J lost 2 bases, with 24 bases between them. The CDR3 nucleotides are TGCAGCGTTGAAGGATATAGGACAGAAGGTCAAGGTACCTACAATGAGCAGTTCTTC. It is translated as CSVEGYRTEGQGTYNEQFF.

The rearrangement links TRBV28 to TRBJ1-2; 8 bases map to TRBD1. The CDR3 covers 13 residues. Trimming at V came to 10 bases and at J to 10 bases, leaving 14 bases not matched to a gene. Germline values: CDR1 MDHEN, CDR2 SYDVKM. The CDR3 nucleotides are TGTGCCACCAAAGAGGGACAGGAGGTGTTCTACACCTTC. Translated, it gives CATKEGQEVFYTF.

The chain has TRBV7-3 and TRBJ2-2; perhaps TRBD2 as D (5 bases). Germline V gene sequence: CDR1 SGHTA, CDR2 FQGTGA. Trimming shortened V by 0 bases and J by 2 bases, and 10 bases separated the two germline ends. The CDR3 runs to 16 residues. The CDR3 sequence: CASSLTRTLNTGELFF. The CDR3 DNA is TGTGCCAGCAGCTTAACTCGGACTCTTAACACCGGGGAGCTGTTTTTT. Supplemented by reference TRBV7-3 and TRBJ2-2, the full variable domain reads GAGVSQTPSNKVTEKGKYVELRCDPISGHTALYWYRQSLGQGPEFLIYFQGTGAADDSGLPNDRFFAVRPEGSVSTLKIQRTERGDSAVYLCASSLTRTLNTGELFFGEGSRLTVL.

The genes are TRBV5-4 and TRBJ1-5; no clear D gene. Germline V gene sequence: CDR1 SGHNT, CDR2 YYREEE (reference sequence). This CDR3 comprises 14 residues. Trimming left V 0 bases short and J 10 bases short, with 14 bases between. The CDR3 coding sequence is TGTGCCAGCAGCTTGGGAGGCAGAAGGGAACCCCAGCATTTT. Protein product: CASSLGGRREPQHF.

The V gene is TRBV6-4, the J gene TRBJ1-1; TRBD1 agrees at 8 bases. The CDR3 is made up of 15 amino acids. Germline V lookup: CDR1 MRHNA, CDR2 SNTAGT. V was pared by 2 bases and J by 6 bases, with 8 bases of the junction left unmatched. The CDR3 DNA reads TGTGCCAGCAGTGACACCATCGGACAGGGTGCTGAAGCTTTCTTT. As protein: CASSDTIGQGAEAFF.

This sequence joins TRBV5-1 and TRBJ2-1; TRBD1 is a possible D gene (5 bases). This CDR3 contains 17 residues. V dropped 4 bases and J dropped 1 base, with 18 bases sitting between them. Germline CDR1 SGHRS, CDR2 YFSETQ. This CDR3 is CASSPVGDRPSYNEQFF. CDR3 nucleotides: TGCGCCAGCAGCCCGGTAGGGGATAGGCCTTCCTACAATGAGCAGTTCTTC.

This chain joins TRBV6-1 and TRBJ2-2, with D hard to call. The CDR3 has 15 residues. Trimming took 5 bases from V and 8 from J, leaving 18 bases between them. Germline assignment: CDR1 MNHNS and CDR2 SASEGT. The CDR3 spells CASSPLPGPPGELFF. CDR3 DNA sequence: TGTGCCAGCAGTCCACTCCCCGGACCACCGGGGGAGCTGTTTTTT.

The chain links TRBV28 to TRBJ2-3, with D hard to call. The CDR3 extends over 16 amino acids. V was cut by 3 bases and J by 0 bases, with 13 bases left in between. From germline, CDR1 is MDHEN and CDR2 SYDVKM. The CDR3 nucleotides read TGTGCCAGCAGTTTGATAGGGAAGACTAGCACAGATACGCAGTATTTT. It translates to CASSLIGKTSTDTQYF.

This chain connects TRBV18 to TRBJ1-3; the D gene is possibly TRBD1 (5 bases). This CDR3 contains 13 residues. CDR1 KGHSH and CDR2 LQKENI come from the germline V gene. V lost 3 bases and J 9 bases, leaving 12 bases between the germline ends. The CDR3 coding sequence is TGTGCCAGCTCACCTGGATCCGGGACCACCATATATTTT. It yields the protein CASSPGSGTTIYF.

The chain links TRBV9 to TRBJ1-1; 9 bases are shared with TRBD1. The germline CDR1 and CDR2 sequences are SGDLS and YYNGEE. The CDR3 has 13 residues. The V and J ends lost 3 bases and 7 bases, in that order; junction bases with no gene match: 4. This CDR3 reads CASSATGGSEAFF. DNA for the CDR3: TGTGCCAGCAGCGCGACAGGGGGAAGTGAAGCTTTCTTT.

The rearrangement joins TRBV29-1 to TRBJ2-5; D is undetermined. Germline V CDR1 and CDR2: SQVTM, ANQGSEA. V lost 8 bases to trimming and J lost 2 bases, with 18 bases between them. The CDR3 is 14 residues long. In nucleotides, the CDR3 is TGCAGCTCACTGTCCTCTGTGCTACAAGAGACCCAGTACTTC. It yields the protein CSSLSSVLQETQYF.

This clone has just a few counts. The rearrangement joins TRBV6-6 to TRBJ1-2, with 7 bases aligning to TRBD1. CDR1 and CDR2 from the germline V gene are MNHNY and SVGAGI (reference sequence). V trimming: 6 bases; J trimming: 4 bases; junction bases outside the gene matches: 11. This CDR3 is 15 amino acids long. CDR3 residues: CASSPRQGMSYGYTF. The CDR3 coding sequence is TGTGCCAGCAGCCCCCGACAGGGAATGAGCTATGGCTACACCTTC.

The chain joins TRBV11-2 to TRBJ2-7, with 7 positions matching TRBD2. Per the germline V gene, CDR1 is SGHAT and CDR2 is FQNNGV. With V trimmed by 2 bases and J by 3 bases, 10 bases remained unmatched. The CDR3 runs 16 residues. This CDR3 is CASSLLRGGRGYEQYF. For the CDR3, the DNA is TGTGCCAGCAGCTTATTGAGGGGCGGGAGAGGCTACGAGCAGTACTTC.

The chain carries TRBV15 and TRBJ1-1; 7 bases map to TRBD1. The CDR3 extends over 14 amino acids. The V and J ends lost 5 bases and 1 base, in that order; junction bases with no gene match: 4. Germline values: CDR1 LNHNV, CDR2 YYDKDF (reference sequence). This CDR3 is CATSPRQGNTEAFF. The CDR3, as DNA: TGTGCCACCAGCCCCCGACAGGGGAACACTGAAGCTTTCTTT.

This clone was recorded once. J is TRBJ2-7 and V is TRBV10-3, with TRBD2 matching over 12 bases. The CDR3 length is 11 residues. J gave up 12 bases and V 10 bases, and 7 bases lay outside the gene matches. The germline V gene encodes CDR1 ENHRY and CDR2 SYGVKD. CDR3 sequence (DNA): TGTGCCACGCTAGCGGGAGGGCCTCTGTACTTC. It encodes CATLAGGPLYF.

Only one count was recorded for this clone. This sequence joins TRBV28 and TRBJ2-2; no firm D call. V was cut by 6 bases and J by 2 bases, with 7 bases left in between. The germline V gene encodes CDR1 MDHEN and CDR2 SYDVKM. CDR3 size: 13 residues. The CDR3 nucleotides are TGTGCCAGCAGGAGGTCCAACACCGGGGAGCTGTTTTTT. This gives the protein CASRRSNTGELFF.

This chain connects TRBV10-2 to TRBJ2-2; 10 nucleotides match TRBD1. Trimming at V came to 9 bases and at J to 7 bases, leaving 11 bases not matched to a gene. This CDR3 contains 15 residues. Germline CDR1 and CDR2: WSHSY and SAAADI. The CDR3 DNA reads TGCGCCAGTTTACCGGGACAGGGGCATCACGGGGAGCTGTTTTTT. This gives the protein CASLPGQGHHGELFF.

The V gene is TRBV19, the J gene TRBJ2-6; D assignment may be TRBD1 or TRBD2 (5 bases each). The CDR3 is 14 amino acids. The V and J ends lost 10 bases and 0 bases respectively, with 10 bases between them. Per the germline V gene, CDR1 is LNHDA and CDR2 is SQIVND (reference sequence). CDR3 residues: CATAGSSGANVLTF. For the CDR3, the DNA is TGTGCCACAGCAGGGAGCTCTGGGGCCAACGTCCTGACTTTC.

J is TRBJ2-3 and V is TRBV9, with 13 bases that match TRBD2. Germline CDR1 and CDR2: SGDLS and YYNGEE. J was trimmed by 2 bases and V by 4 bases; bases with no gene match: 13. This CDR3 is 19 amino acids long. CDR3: CASSSRLAGGGGVTDTQYF. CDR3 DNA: TGTGCCAGCAGCTCCCGACTAGCGGGAGGAGGAGGGGTCACAGATACGCAGTATTTT.

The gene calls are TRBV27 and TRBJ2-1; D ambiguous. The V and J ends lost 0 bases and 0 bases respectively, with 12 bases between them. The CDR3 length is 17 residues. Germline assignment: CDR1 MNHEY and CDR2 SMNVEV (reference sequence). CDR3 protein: CASSLSISYSSYNEQFF. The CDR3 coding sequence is TGTGCCAGCAGTTTATCGATTTCCTACAGCTCCTACAATGAGCAGTTCTTC.

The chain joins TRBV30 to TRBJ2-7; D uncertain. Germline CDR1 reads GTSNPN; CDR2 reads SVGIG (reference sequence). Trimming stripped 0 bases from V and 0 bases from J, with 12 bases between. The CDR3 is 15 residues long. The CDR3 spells CAWSVDGASSYEQYF. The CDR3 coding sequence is TGTGCCTGGAGTGTGGACGGAGCTTCCTCCTACGAGCAGTACTTC.

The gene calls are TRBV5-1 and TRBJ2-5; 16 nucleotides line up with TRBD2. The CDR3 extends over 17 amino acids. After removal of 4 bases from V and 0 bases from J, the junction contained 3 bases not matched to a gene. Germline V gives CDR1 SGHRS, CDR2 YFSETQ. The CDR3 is CASSQGLAGGYQETQYF. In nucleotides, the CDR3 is TGCGCCAGCAGCCAGGGACTAGCGGGAGGGTACCAAGAGACCCAGTACTTC.

CDR3 sequence reads: CASMGTSGLGETQYF. The DNA for the CDR3 is TGTGCCAGCATGGGGACTAGCGGACTAGGAGAGACCCAGTACTTC. The chain uses TRBV6-1 and TRBJ2-5, with TRBD2 matching over 11 bases. This CDR3 is built from 15 residues. Germline lookup yields CDR1 MNHNS and CDR2 SASEGT. After removal of 7 bases from V and 4 bases from J, the junction contained 8 bases not matched to a gene.

The CDR3 loop reads CASSATGTGGYYGYTF. The CDR3 coding sequence is TGTGCCAGCAGCGCCACCGGGACAGGGGGCTACTATGGCTACACCTTC. This sequence joins TRBV9 and TRBJ1-2, with 12 bases lining up with TRBD1. The CDR3 is 16 amino acids. Per the germline V gene, CDR1 is SGDLS and CDR2 is YYNGEE. V trimming: 3 bases; J trimming: 3 bases; junction bases outside the gene matches: 6.